Below are 26 T cell receptor beta chains sequenced from a single sample in a study of T cell repertoires in aging, cancer and after chemotherapy. TCR beta rearrangements were amplified from peripheral blood genomic DNA. TRB rearrangements spanning V, D and J were amplified using mixed TRB-A/B primers. TCRdb re-derived calls from the multiplex PCR reads in MiXCR, one entry per CDR3 protein. The table lists about 15,000 distinct CDR3 sequences, approximately 50% of them singletons. The sequenced sample was blood. The receptors stem from a human donor in good health.

The chain carries TRBV27 and TRBJ2-7; 9 positions match TRBD1. V was clipped by 5 bases and J by 6 bases; unmatched bases: 8. The CDR3 length is 14 residues. Germline lookup yields CDR1 MNHEY and CDR2 SMNVEV (reference sequence). CDR3 nucleotides: TGTGCCAGCAGTAACCGGGACAGGGCCCTCGAGCAGTACTTC. Protein sequence: CASSNRDRALEQYF.

CDR3 loop: CASSPAMTGGGYTF. CDR3 DNA: TGTGCCAGCAGCCCGGCCATGACAGGGGGCGGCTACACCTTC. The rearrangement joins TRBV7-9 to TRBJ1-2; 10 bases align to TRBD1. J was trimmed by 8 bases and V by 5 bases; bases with no gene match: 8. CDR3 length equals 14 residues. Germline loops: CDR1 SEHNR, CDR2 FQNEAQ (reference sequence).

The rearrangement links TRBV19 to TRBJ1-1, with 11 bases identical to TRBD1. CDR3 length equals 16 residues. V trimming: 5 bases; J trimming: 6 bases; junction bases outside the gene matches: 11. Germline V lookup: CDR1 LNHDA, CDR2 SQIVND (reference sequence). CDR3 coding DNA: TGTGCCAGTAGTCCTCGGATCGGGACAGGGGGGCCTGAAGCTTTCTTT. It is translated as CASSPRIGTGGPEAFF.

The chain has TRBV20-1 and TRBJ2-3; TRBD1 matches at 9 bases. The length of the CDR3 is 15 residues. Germline trimming cut 6 bases from V and 4 bases from J; bases unmatched to any gene: 11. The V gene's germline CDR1 is DFQATT and CDR2 SNEGSKA (reference sequence). CDR3 protein: CSAGAQGAVADTQYF. The CDR3 DNA follows: TGCAGTGCCGGGGCACAGGGGGCGGTGGCAGATACGCAGTATTTT.

This clonotype was found a few times. J is TRBJ1-1 and V is TRBV29-1; no clear D. The CDR3 totals 14 residues. V was cut by 4 bases and J by 0 bases, with 12 bases left in between. CDR1 and CDR2 from the germline V gene are SQVTM and ANQGSEA. The CDR3 is CSVVPHTMNTEAFF. CDR3 coding DNA: TGCAGCGTTGTCCCTCACACGATGAACACTGAAGCTTTCTTT. The complete variable domain, with remaining parts taken from reference TRBV29-1 and TRBJ1-1, reads SAVISQKPSRDICQRGTSLTIQCQVDSQVTMMFWYRQQPGQSLTLIATANQGSEATYESGFVIDKFPISRPNLTFSTLTVSNMSPEDSSIYLCSVVPHTMNTEAFFGQGTRLTVV.

The V gene is TRBV6-2 or TRBV6-3, the J gene TRBJ2-3, with no clear D. CDR3 length: 14 amino acids. Deletions cut 5 bases from V and 3 bases from J, with 12 bases between. Germline-derived CDR1 and CDR2 are MNHEY and SVGEGT. DNA of the CDR3: TGTGCCAGCAGTAGTGGGCAACCTACAGATACGCAGTATTTT. Translation gives CASSSGQPTDTQYF.

This clonotype appeared a few times. This chain joins TRBV6-5 and TRBJ2-7; maybe TRBD1 (5 bases). In germline, CDR1 is MNHEY, CDR2 SVGAGI. Trimming cost V 6 bases and J 10 bases, with 13 bases left between them. This CDR3 spans 11 amino acids. In nucleotides, the CDR3 is TGTGCCAGCAGCGCTTCAGGGTCCCAGTACTTC. Its translation is CASSASGSQYF.

This clonotype was counted a few times. The chain employs TRBV5-4 and TRBJ2-5; 8 bases line up with TRBD2. The germline V gene has CDR1 SGHNT and CDR2 YYREEE (reference sequence). V lost 0 bases and J lost 3; bases outside the gene matches: 4. This CDR3 contains 15 residues. CDR3 nucleotide sequence: TGTGCCAGCAGCTTGGGCGGGAGGCTGGAAGAGACCCAGTACTTC. Protein sequence: CASSLGGRLEETQYF. Combining the CDR3 with reference TRBV5-4 and TRBJ2-5 gives the whole variable domain ETGVTQSPTHLIKTRGQQVTLRCSSQSGHNTVSWYQQALGQGPQFIFQYYREEENGRGNFPPRFSGLQFPNYSSELNVNALELDDSALYLCASSLGGRLEETQYFGPGTRLLVL.

This clonotype was seen a few times. The chain employs TRBV19 and TRBJ2-1, with D possibly being TRBD1 (7 bases). Germline V lookup: CDR1 LNHDA, CDR2 SQIVND (reference sequence). The CDR3 contains 12 residues. Trimming left V 5 bases short and J 12 bases short, with 14 bases between. This CDR3 reads CASSQGGAGQFF. The CDR3 DNA follows: TGTGCCAGTAGTCAGGGGGGAGCGGGGCAGTTCTTC.

The chain uses TRBV29-1 and TRBJ2-2; 7 nucleotides match TRBD1. Germline-derived CDR1 and CDR2 are SQVTM and ANQGSEA. The CDR3 is made up of 12 amino acids. Unmatched junction bases numbered 2, after V lost 4 bases and J lost 6 bases. The CDR3 region is CSVGQGAGELFF. CDR3 sequence (DNA): TGCAGCGTTGGTCAGGGGGCCGGGGAGCTGTTTTTT.

V is TRBV5-6 and J is TRBJ1-6, with 8 bases matching TRBD1. Per the germline V gene, CDR1 is SGHDT and CDR2 is YYEEEE. The CDR3 has 14 amino acids. J gave up 10 bases and V 3 bases, and 6 bases lay outside the gene matches. Here the CDR3 reads CASSYGQGESPLHF. The CDR3 nucleotides are TGTGCCAGCAGCTACGGACAGGGAGAATCACCCCTCCACTTT.

This clonotype was seen a single time. The gene calls are TRBV6-1 and TRBJ2-7, with D possibly being TRBD1 (6 bases). CDR3 length equals 14 residues. V was shortened by 7 bases and J by 2 bases, with 15 bases between the two germline ends. Looked up from germline, CDR1 is MNHNS and CDR2 is SASEGT. CDR3 sequence (DNA): TGTGCCAGCACGTGTCGGCAGGGGACCTACGAGCAGTACTTC. Translated, it gives CASTCRQGTYEQYF.

In this sample, this clonotype turned up a few times. The CDR3 nucleotides are TGTGCCAGCAGCTTGGCCGGCTCCAGAAGCACAGATACGCAGTATTTT. It translates to CASSLAGSRSTDTQYF. The chain is built from TRBV5-6 and TRBJ2-3; D is uncertain. The germline V and J ends were trimmed by 0 bases and 0 bases, with 11 bases remaining between them. The CDR3 totals 16 residues. Germline V gene data show CDR1 as SGHDT and CDR2 as YYEEEE.

The V and J genes are TRBV30 and TRBJ2-3; D is unclear. V was cut by 2 bases and J by 6 bases, with 12 bases left in between. The germline V gene has CDR1 GTSNPN and CDR2 SVGIG (reference sequence). This CDR3 contains 13 residues. The CDR3 region is CAWSPTSPDTQYF. CDR3 bases: TGTGCCTGGAGTCCGACCTCTCCGGATACGCAGTATTTT.

V gene TRBV7-9 combines with J gene TRBJ2-2; the match to TRBD1 covers 8 bases. V lost 6 bases, J lost 6 bases, and 9 bases stayed unmatched. This CDR3 is 15 amino acids long. Per the germline V gene, CDR1 is SEHNR and CDR2 is FQNEAQ (reference sequence). The chain's CDR3 is CASSSTGVRAGELFF. Written as DNA, the CDR3 is TGTGCCAGCAGTTCGACAGGGGTCCGGGCCGGGGAGCTGTTTTTT. Based on the CDR3 plus reference TRBV7-9 and TRBJ2-2, the full variable domain is DTGVSQNPRHKITKRGQNVTFRCDPISEHNRLYWYRQTLGQGPEFLTYFQNEAQLEKSRLLSDRFSAERPKGSFSTLEIQRTEQGDSAMYLCASSSTGVRAGELFFGEGSRLTVL.

This clonotype was observed a handful of times. The J gene is TRBJ2-1, the V gene TRBV19; possible D gene TRBD2, 5 bases. The germline CDR1 and CDR2 sequences are LNHDA and SQIVND (reference sequence). CDR3 length: 17 amino acids. V lost 2 bases, J lost 6 bases, and 20 bases lay in between. The CDR3: CASSIIRESLTPNEQFF. In nucleotides, the CDR3 is TGTGCCAGTAGTATAATCCGGGAATCCCTCACCCCCAATGAGCAGTTCTTC.

The chain uses TRBV6-6 and TRBJ2-2; 15 bases line up with TRBD2. V gave up 4 bases and J gave up 6 bases; unmatched junction bases: 9. The germline V gene encodes CDR1 MNHNY and CDR2 SVGAGI (reference sequence). The CDR3 covers 18 residues. In DNA, the CDR3 is TGTGCCAGCAGTTTCTCGGGACTAGCGGGAGGAGTCCCCGGGGAGCTGTTTTTT. This gives the protein CASSFSGLAGGVPGELFF.

The chain has TRBV12-3 or TRBV12-4 and TRBJ2-3; possibly TRBD2 for D (6 bases). V lost 5 bases and J 6 bases, leaving 15 bases between the germline ends. The CDR3 has 14 amino acids. CDR3 nucleotides: TGTGCCAGCAGTGCGAGTAGACTAGACGATACGCAGTATTTT. Its translation: CASSASRLDDTQYF.

The chain combines TRBV6-1 with TRBJ2-2, with a tentative D call TRBD2 (5 bases). Germline CDR1 is MNHNS and CDR2 is SASEGT. This CDR3 spans 14 amino acids. Trimming removed 5 bases from V and 7 bases from J, with 14 bases in between. The chain's CDR3 is CASSYEGRSGELFF. CDR3 DNA: TGTGCCAGCAGTTACGAGGGAAGGAGCGGGGAGCTGTTTTTT.

This chain connects TRBV27 to TRBJ1-2, with 8 bases aligning to TRBD1. The V gene end was trimmed by 6 bases and the J gene end by 2 bases; junction bases not matched to a gene: 8. This CDR3 contains 15 residues. Per the germline V gene, CDR1 is MNHEY and CDR2 is SMNVEV (reference sequence). As DNA, the CDR3 is TGTGCCAGCAGACCCACAGGGGGAGCAAACTATGGCTACACCTTC. Translating gives CASRPTGGANYGYTF.

This clonotype was observed a few times. The chain links TRBV27 to TRBJ2-7; D might be TRBD1 (6 bases). The CDR3 sequence is 11 residues long. Looked up from germline, CDR1 is MNHEY and CDR2 is SMNVEV (reference sequence). Trimming removed 10 bases at V and 2 bases at J, with 9 bases between. The CDR3 nucleotides read TGTGCCACCAGGACAGCCTACGAGCAGTACTTC. Amino acid sequence: CATRTAYEQYF.

This clonotype was observed a handful of times. The chain links TRBV27 to TRBJ2-3; the D gene is possibly TRBD1 (5 bases). From germline, CDR1 is MNHEY and CDR2 SMNVEV (reference sequence). The CDR3 has 16 residues. V shed 6 bases and J shed 4 bases, with 20 bases lying between them. CDR3 protein: CASSRYSGNGADTQYF. Here the CDR3 DNA reads TGTGCCAGCAGCAGATATTCAGGGAATGGCGCAGATACGCAGTATTTT.

The CDR3 region is CAGQGRHEQYF. CDR3 bases: TGTGCCGGACAGGGCAGGCACGAGCAGTACTTC. The chain joins TRBV30 to TRBJ2-7, with 8 bases fitting TRBD1. CDR1 and CDR2 (germline): GTSNPN, SVGIG (reference sequence). This CDR3 comprises 11 residues. Unmatched junction bases numbered 5, after V lost 8 bases and J lost 5 bases.

The chain is built from TRBV19 and TRBJ1-6, with D maybe TRBD1 (5 bases). CDR3 length equals 15 residues. Germline V gene lookup returns CDR1 LNHDA and CDR2 SQIVND (reference sequence). The V and J ends lost 11 bases and 10 bases respectively, with 24 bases between them. CDR3 nucleotides: TGTGCCTCCGGTTCCGCAGGGATAGGGGAGTCACCCCTCCACTTT. Translating it yields CASGSAGIGESPLHF.

The chain links TRBV5-5 to TRBJ1-4; D not certain. From germline, CDR1 is SGHKS and CDR2 YYEKEE (reference sequence). The CDR3 runs to 15 residues. Trimming stripped 4 bases from V and 0 bases from J, with 10 bases between. The CDR3 sequence is CASSLNKATNEKLFF. The CDR3 bases are TGTGCCAGCAGCCTAAACAAGGCAACTAATGAAAAACTGTTTTTT. The full variable domain, with the rest looked up from reference TRBV5-5 and TRBJ1-4, is DAGVTQSPTHLIKTRGQQVTLRCSPISGHKSVSWYQQVLGQGPQFIFQYYEKEERGRGNFPDRFSARQFPNYSSELNVNALLLGDSALYLCASSLNKATNEKLFFGSGTQLSVL.

The chain couples TRBV6-5 to TRBJ2-7; D is unclear. CDR1 is MNHEY, CDR2 SVGAGI, per germline. Trimming took off 0 bases at V and 2 bases at J, with 11 bases between the two ends. The CDR3 is 15 amino acids. CDR3 residues: CASSYSMVGTYEQYF. The CDR3 coding sequence is TGTGCCAGCAGTTACTCGATGGTAGGGACCTACGAGCAGTACTTC.